One and the same sample provided the 28 T cell receptor beta chains below, sequenced in a study of blood T cells in healthy people across ages. Combining a sample-barcoded 5' primer with a J-beta primer mix, a second PCR ran for about 6 to 11 cycles. One entry per CDR3 protein results from TCRdb running MiXCR on the 5' RACE reads. The sample includes almost 1 million distinct CDR3 sequences, just over 50% of them seen just once. The source material was blood. All receptors derive from a woman aged 60 to 75 in good health.

The chain's CDR3 is CSANRAGGIEQFF. The CDR3 DNA reads TGCAGTGCTAATAGAGCGGGAGGTATTGAGCAGTTCTTC. This chain joins TRBV20-1 and TRBJ2-1; TRBD2 aligns across 9 bases. The CDR3 covers 13 residues. Unmatched junction bases numbered 7, after V lost 4 bases and J lost 9 bases. The germline gives CDR1 DFQATT, CDR2 SNEGSKA (reference sequence).

The chain employs TRBV12-3 or TRBV12-4 and TRBJ2-3; 7 bases align to TRBD1. The CDR3 runs to 13 residues. With V trimmed by 6 bases and J by 3 bases, 3 bases remained unmatched. The CDR3 region is CASRATGTDTQYF. The DNA for the CDR3 is TGTGCCAGCAGAGCGACAGGGACAGATACGCAGTATTTT.

The chain is built from TRBV4-2 and TRBJ2-1, with 7 bases that match TRBD2. CDR3 size: 16 residues. V trimming: 0 bases; J trimming: 1 base; junction bases outside the gene matches: 3. CDR1 and CDR2 (germline): LGHNA, YNFKEQ. This CDR3 is CASSQEGAGSYNEQFF. The CDR3 DNA sequence: TGTGCCAGCAGCCAAGAGGGAGCGGGGTCCTACAATGAGCAGTTCTTC.

V usage is TRBV4-2 and J usage is TRBJ2-5; unclear D gene. V was cut by 3 bases and J by 7 bases, with 6 bases left in between. The CDR3 has 11 amino acids. CDR1 LGHNA and CDR2 YNFKEQ come from the germline V gene. The CDR3 nucleotides read TGTGCCAGCAGCCATGAAGGGACCCAGTACTTC. Protein: CASSHEGTQYF.

This clonotype was detected many times. J is TRBJ2-7 and V is TRBV7-2; TRBD2 matches 13 bases. Trimming at V came to 6 bases and at J to 3 bases, leaving 5 bases not matched to a gene. The V gene's germline CDR1 is SGHTA and CDR2 FQGNSA. This CDR3 comprises 15 residues. CDR3 loop: CASSPRLAGGYEQYF. CDR3 nucleotides: TGTGCCAGCAGTCCCCGACTAGCGGGAGGCTACGAGCAGTACTTC. The full variable domain, completed using reference TRBV7-2 and TRBJ2-7, is GAGVSQSPSNKVTEKGKDVELRCDPISGHTALYWYRQSLGQGLEFLIYFQGNSAPDKSGLPSDRFSAERTGGSVSTLTIQRTQQEDSAVYLCASSPRLAGGYEQYFGPGTRLTVT.

This chain links TRBV29-1 with TRBJ1-2, with a tentative D call TRBD1 (5 bases). The germline V gene encodes CDR1 SQVTM and CDR2 ANQGSEA. The V gene lost 3 bases and the J gene lost 2 bases, with 7 bases spanning the gap. The CDR3 totals 12 residues. CDR3 in DNA: TGCAGCGTTGATGAGGGGAACTATGGCTACACCTTC. It translates to CSVDEGNYGYTF.

In its sample, this clonotype was seen once. V is TRBV7-8 and J is TRBJ2-1; D is ambiguous. Germline lookup yields CDR1 SGHVS and CDR2 FQNEAQ. Trimming removed 0 bases at V and 0 bases at J, with 12 bases between. This CDR3 region has 17 residues. CDR3 sequence: CASSLARLLSSYNEQFF. CDR3 coding DNA: TGTGCCAGCAGCTTAGCGAGACTTCTCAGCTCCTACAATGAGCAGTTCTTC.

This clonotype was counted between two and nine times. The rearrangement links TRBV2 to TRBJ2-1; the match to TRBD2 covers 8 bases. V shed 5 bases and J 4 bases; nucleotides not matched to a gene: 16. Germline V gives CDR1 SNHLY, CDR2 FYNNEI. CDR3 length equals 18 residues. The CDR3 loop is CASSLASGLLRGYNEQFF. The CDR3 region has the DNA TGTGCCAGCAGTTTGGCTAGCGGGCTGTTAAGGGGTTACAATGAGCAGTTCTTC.

In this sample, this clonotype turned up once. The genes are TRBV13 and TRBJ2-1, with no clear D. The germline gives CDR1 PRHDT, CDR2 FYEKMQ (reference sequence). CDR3 length: 13 amino acids. V dropped 1 base and J dropped 8 bases, with 9 bases sitting between them. The CDR3 nucleotides read TGTGCCAGCAGCTTAGCTAGGCGCGATGAGCAGTTCTTC. It is translated as CASSLARRDEQFF.

The sample holds a few counts of this clonotype. The V gene is TRBV7-6, the J gene TRBJ2-5; the match to TRBD2 covers 11 bases. V shed 7 bases and J 5 bases; nucleotides not matched to a gene: 15. Looked up from germline, CDR1 is SGHVS and CDR2 is FNYEAQ. This CDR3 has 17 residues. CDR3 amino acids: CASTSGLAVPGVETQYF. The CDR3 DNA is TGTGCCAGCACCTCGGGACTAGCGGTACCGGGGGTGGAGACCCAGTACTTC.

This clonotype was observed a few times. This chain connects TRBV11-2 to TRBJ2-5, with TRBD1 matching over 8 bases. There are 15 residues in the CDR3. Germline CDR1 and CDR2: SGHAT and FQNNGV. V lost 4 bases and J lost 4; bases outside the gene matches: 8. CDR3: CASSSRTGLVETQYF. The CDR3 nucleotides are TGTGCCAGCAGCTCTCGGACAGGGTTGGTAGAGACCCAGTACTTC.

This clonotype appeared a few times. V gene TRBV7-2 combines with J gene TRBJ2-7; 7 bases fit TRBD2. Looked up from germline, CDR1 is SGHTA and CDR2 is FQGNSA. The ends lost 5 bases at V and 3 bases at J; junction bases unmatched: 13. The CDR3 is made up of 16 amino acids. CDR3 loop: CASSKSGGVFLYEQYF. CDR3 sequence (DNA): TGTGCCAGCAGCAAGTCTGGGGGGGTGTTCCTCTACGAGCAGTACTTC.

This clonotype was seen more than once but under ten times. This chain links TRBV27 with TRBJ2-1, with 10 bases identical to TRBD1. Germline-derived CDR1 and CDR2 are MNHEY and SMNVEV (reference sequence). With V trimmed by 5 bases and J by 5 bases, 6 bases remained unmatched. The CDR3 covers 15 residues. The CDR3 DNA reads as TGTGCCAGCAGTCCCCGGGACAGGGGCGACAATGAGCAGTTCTTC. It codes for CASSPRDRGDNEQFF.

There are a few counts of this clonotype. This sequence joins TRBV7-2 and TRBJ2-5, with D maybe TRBD2 (5 bases). Gene TRBJ2-7 matches the end of the DNA better, so the J call may be wrong. Germline assignment: CDR1 SGHTA and CDR2 FQGNSA. This CDR3 is built from 15 residues. CDR3 amino acids: CASSLREAATYEQYF. CDR3 in DNA: TGTGCCAGCAGTCTGAGGGAAGCGGCCACCTACGAGCAGTACTTC.

The rearrangement links TRBV29-1 to TRBJ2-7, with TRBD2 identical over 9 bases. Germline CDR1 SQVTM, CDR2 ANQGSEA. V lost 2 bases to trimming and J lost 3 bases; unmatched junction nucleotides: 5. The CDR3 loop spans 14 amino acids. The CDR3 loop is CSVETGTSLYEQYF. The CDR3 DNA sequence: TGCAGCGTTGAAACGGGGACTAGCCTCTACGAGCAGTACTTC.

V and J are TRBV6-1 and TRBJ2-7; D call uncertain. The CDR3 is made up of 14 amino acids. Trimming shortened V by 1 base and J by 0 bases, and 7 bases separated the two germline ends. Germline lookup yields CDR1 MNHNS and CDR2 SASEGT. DNA of the CDR3: TGTGCCAGCAGTGAAGGACTCAGCTCCTACGAGCAGTACTTC. Its translation: CASSEGLSSYEQYF.

The chain employs TRBV5-6 and TRBJ2-1; 7 positions match TRBD2. CDR1 is SGHDT, CDR2 YYEEEE, per germline. The CDR3 has 19 residues. The junction had 15 bases not matched to a gene; V was cut back by 2 bases and J by 1 base. CDR3 in DNA: TGTGCCAGCAGCTTCGTCCTATACCTTCCTAGCGGATCCTACAATGAGCAGTTCTTC. It specifies CASSFVLYLPSGSYNEQFF. Full variable domain (rest looked up from reference TRBV5-6 and TRBJ2-1): DAGVTQSPTHLIKTRGQQVTLRCSPKSGHDTVSWYQQALGQGPQFIFQYYEEEERQRGNFPDRFSGHQFPNYSSELNVNALLLGDSALYLCASSFVLYLPSGSYNEQFFGPGTRLTVL.

In its sample, this clonotype was seen once. The chain is built from TRBV7-2 and TRBJ1-3; D remains unclear. CDR1 and CDR2 from the germline V gene are SGHTA and FQGNSA. This CDR3 comprises 14 residues. V was pared by 8 bases and J by 0 bases, with 11 bases between. The CDR3 loop is CASGKGPSGNTIYF. DNA of the CDR3: TGTGCCAGCGGCAAGGGTCCCTCTGGAAACACCATATATTTT.

This clonotype was seen at least ten times. This chain connects TRBV7-2 to TRBJ2-5; 10 nucleotides agree with TRBD1. CDR3 length: 14 amino acids. Germline assignment: CDR1 SGHTA and CDR2 FQGNSA. V shed 5 bases, J shed 4 bases, and the junction held 4 bases outside the gene matches. CDR3 bases: TGTGCCAGCAGCAGACGGACAGGGGGAGAGACCCAGTACTTC. Translation gives CASSRRTGGETQYF.

The rearrangement links TRBV18 to TRBJ2-1; 8 positions match TRBD1. Germline-derived CDR1 and CDR2 are KGHSH and LQKENI. Losses at the gene ends were 2 bases for V and 9 bases for J; bases not matched to a gene: 9. This CDR3 spans 15 amino acids. The DNA of the CDR3 is TGTGCCAGCTCACCAGGGCAGGGGGCAAAAATTGAGCAGTTCTTC. Its protein product is CASSPGQGAKIEQFF.

The gene calls are TRBV29-1 and TRBJ2-1, with 9 bases identical to TRBD1. The CDR3 has 13 amino acids. CDR1 SQVTM and CDR2 ANQGSEA come from the germline V gene. V gave up 7 bases and J gave up 13 bases; unmatched junction bases: 14. Here the CDR3 DNA reads TGCAGCGGAGGGGGGACAGGGTTAGGGACCCAGTTCTTC. It yields the protein CSGGGTGLGTQFF.

The V call is TRBV12-3 or TRBV12-4, the J call TRBJ2-4; perhaps TRBD2 as D (5 bases). With 3 bases removed from V and 7 bases from J, the gap between germline ends came to 10 bases. The CDR3 is 13 residues long. The CDR3 loop reads CASSLSGGNIQYF. CDR3 in DNA: TGTGCCAGCAGTTTGAGCGGTGGGAACATTCAGTACTTC.

This clonotype was recorded at least ten times. The genes are TRBV15 and TRBJ2-5; D may be TRBD1 (6 bases). Per the germline V gene, CDR1 is LNHNV and CDR2 is YYDKDF (reference sequence). With 0 bases removed from V and 5 bases from J, the gap between germline ends came to 10 bases. CDR3 length: 14 residues. DNA of the CDR3: TGTGCCACCAGCAGAGACAGGGGCGGGGAGACCCAGTACTTC. Protein product: CATSRDRGGETQYF.

This clonotype occurred a few times. The chain has TRBV29-1 and TRBJ2-7; D might be TRBD1 or TRBD2, each matching 6 bases. Germline loops: CDR1 SQVTM, CDR2 ANQGSEA. The V end was cut by 6 bases, the J end by 3 bases, with 18 bases between. This CDR3 contains 14 residues. CDR3 nucleotide sequence: TGCAGCGTCGTGGGGGGCGACGCCAACTACGAGCAGTACTTC. Its translation: CSVVGGDANYEQYF.

The chain uses TRBV20-1 and TRBJ2-2, with D tentatively TRBD1 (7 bases). This CDR3 is 15 amino acids long. Germline lookup yields CDR1 DFQATT and CDR2 SNEGSKA (reference sequence). Trimming removed 6 bases at V and 3 bases at J, with 17 bases between. Here the CDR3 reads CSAAGQLGHTGELFF. CDR3 coding DNA: TGCAGTGCGGCGGGACAGTTGGGACACACCGGGGAGCTGTTTTTT.

The gene calls are TRBV20-1 and TRBJ1-4, with 9 bases aligning to TRBD1. Looked up from germline, CDR1 is DFQATT and CDR2 is SNEGSKA (reference sequence). The CDR3 has 15 amino acids. J was trimmed by 7 bases and V by 5 bases; bases with no gene match: 11. CDR3: CSAAEVRTGAEKLFF. The CDR3 DNA reads TGCAGTGCTGCAGAGGTCAGGACAGGGGCTGAAAAACTGTTTTTT.

The chain employs TRBV6-5 and TRBJ2-7; D gene unclear. This CDR3 has 15 residues. V was clipped by 6 bases and J by 0 bases, with 15 bases between them. CDR1 and CDR2 from the germline V gene are MNHEY and SVGAGI. CDR3 protein: CASSSAAVSSYEQYF. The CDR3 DNA reads as TGTGCCAGCAGCTCCGCCGCGGTGAGCTCCTACGAGCAGTACTTC.

CDR3 region: CASSGKGQGNYGYTF. In DNA, the CDR3 is TGTGCCAGCAGTGGAAAGGGACAGGGGAACTATGGCTACACCTTC. The rearrangement joins TRBV6-1 to TRBJ1-2; 10 bases align to TRBD1. The CDR3 is 15 residues long. From germline, CDR1 is MNHNS and CDR2 SASEGT. After removal of 4 bases from V and 2 bases from J, the junction contained 4 bases not matched to a gene.